Reported below is one TCR beta chain. Looked up from germline, CDR1 is LGHNA and CDR2 is YSLEER. The CDR3 has 15 residues. Trimming took 0 bases from V and 7 from J, leaving 12 bases between them. This sample stems from a study of blood T cell repertoires in COVID-19. Study as a whole: Samples representing acute and convalescent COVID-19 were sourced from the United States, Italy and Spain. PBMCs, B-cell-depleted T cells, or T cells provided the cDNA or gDNA that made up the material.

In the authors' workflow: Reference gene primer amplification in the assay estimated nucleated cell counts. The protocol was immunoSEQ multiplex PCR, while the TCRdb copy is restricted to in-frame clones and leaves out a portion. V and J calls and clone size are given by that table; D and trimming were obtained from the DNA. The table records 85,000 to 130,000 clones, approximately 91% of them present only once. The sequenced sample was peripheral blood. The chain joins TRBV4-3 to TRBJ2-2; D possibly corresponds to TRBD2 (6 bases). This sequence was found in a human donor in a cohort sampled during active COVID-19. CDR3 nucleotide sequence: TGCGCCAGCAGCCAAGAGGCGGGGAGAGGCGGGGAGCTGTTTTTT. Amino acids: CASSQEAGRGGELFF.